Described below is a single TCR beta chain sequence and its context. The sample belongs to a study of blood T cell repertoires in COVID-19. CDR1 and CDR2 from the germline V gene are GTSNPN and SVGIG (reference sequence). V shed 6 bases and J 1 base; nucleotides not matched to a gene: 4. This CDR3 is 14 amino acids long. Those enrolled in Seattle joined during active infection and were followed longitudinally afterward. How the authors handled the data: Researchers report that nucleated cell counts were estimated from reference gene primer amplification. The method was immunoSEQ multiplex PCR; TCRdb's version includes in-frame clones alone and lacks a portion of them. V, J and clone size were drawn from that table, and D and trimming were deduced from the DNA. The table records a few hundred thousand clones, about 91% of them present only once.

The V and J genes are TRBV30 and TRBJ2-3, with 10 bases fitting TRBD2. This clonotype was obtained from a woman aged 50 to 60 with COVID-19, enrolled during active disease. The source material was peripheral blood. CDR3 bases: TGTGCCTGTAGCGGGGGGCTCCGCACAGATACGCAGTATTTT. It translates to CACSGGLRTDTQYF.